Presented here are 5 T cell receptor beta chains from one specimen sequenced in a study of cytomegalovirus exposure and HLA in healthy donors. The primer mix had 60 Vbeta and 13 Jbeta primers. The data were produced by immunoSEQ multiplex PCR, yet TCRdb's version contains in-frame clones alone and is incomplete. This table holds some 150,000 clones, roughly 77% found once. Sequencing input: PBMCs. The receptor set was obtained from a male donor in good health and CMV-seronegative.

CDR3 in amino acids: CASSQSGEEDEQYF. The CDR3 DNA reads TGTGCCAGCAGCCAGTCGGGAGAGGAAGACGAGCAGTACTTC. The chain recombines TRBV4-2 with TRBJ2-7, with D possibly TRBD2 on 6 matching bases. CDR3 length: 14 residues. The germline gives CDR1 LGHNA, CDR2 YNFKEQ. Trimming took off 3 bases at V and 5 bases at J, with 14 bases between the two ends.

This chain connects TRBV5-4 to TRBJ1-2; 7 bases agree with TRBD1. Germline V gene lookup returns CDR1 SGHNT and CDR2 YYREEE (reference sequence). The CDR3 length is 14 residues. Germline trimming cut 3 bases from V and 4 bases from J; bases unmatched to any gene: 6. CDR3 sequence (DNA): TGTGCCAGCAGCTCCGACAGGGAGGCCTATGGCTACACCTTC. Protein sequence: CASSSDREAYGYTF.

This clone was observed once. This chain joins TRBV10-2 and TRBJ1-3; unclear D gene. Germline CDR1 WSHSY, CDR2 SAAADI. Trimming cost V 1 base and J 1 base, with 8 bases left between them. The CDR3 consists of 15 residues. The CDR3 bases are TGCGCCAGCAGTGAGTTATACAATTCTGGAAACACCATATATTTT. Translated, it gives CASSELYNSGNTIYF.

In nucleotides, the CDR3 is TGTGCCAGCAACCCGCTCCAGGGTGGTTACGAGCAGTACTTC. This codes for CASNPLQGGYEQYF. This chain connects TRBV11-2 to TRBJ2-7, with D possibly being TRBD1 (5 bases). Deletions cut 7 bases from V and 4 bases from J, with 17 bases between. The CDR3 spans 14 residues. Germline V gene data show CDR1 as SGHAT and CDR2 as FQNNGV.

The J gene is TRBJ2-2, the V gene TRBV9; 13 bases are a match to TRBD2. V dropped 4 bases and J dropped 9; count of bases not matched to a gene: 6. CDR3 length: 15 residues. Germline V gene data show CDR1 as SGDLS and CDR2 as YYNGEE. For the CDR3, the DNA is TGTGCCAGCAGCACCGGGACTAGCGGGGTCCGGGAGCTGTTTTTT. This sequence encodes CASSTGTSGVRELFF. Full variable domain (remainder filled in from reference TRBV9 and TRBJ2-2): DSGVTQTPKHLITATGQRVTLRCSPRSGDLSVYWYQQSLDQGLQFLIQYYNGEERAKGNILERFSAQQFPDLHSELNLSSLELGDSALYFCASSTGTSGVRELFFGEGSRLTVL.